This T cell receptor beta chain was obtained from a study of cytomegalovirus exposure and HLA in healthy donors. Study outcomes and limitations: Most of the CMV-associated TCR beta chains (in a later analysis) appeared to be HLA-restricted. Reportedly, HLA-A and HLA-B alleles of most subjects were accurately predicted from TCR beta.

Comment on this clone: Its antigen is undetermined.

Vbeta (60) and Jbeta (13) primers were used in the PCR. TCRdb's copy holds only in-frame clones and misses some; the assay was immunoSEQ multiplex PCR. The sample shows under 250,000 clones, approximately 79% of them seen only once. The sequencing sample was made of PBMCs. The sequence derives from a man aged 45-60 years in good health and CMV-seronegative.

The CDR3 protein is CASSSGSTSGSRSYEQYF. The CDR3 DNA follows: TGTGCCAGCAGCTCAGGGTCCACTAGCGGGAGTAGGTCCTACGAGCAGTACTTC. The chain carries TRBV11-2 and TRBJ2-7, with 11 bases fitting TRBD2. The CDR3 covers 18 residues. V trimming: 4 bases; J trimming: 1 base; junction bases outside the gene matches: 12. Germline loops: CDR1 SGHAT, CDR2 FQNNGV. Complete variable domain (other parts from reference TRBV11-2 and TRBJ2-7): EAGVAQSPRYKIIEKRQSVAFWCNPISGHATLYWYQQILGQGPKLLIQFQNNGVVDDSQLPKDRFSAERLKGVDSTLKIQPAKLEDSAVYLCASSSGSTSGSRSYEQYFGPGTRLTVT.